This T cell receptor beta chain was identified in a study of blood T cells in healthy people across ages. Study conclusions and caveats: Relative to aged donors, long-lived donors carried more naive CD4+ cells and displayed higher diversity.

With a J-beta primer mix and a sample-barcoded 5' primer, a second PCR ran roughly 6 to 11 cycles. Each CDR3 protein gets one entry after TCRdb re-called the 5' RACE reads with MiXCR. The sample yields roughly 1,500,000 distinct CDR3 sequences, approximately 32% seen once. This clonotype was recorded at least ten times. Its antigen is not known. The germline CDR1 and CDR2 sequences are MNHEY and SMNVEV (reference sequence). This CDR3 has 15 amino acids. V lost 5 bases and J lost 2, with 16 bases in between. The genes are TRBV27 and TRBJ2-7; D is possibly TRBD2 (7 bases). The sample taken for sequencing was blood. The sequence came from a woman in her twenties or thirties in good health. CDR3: CASSLGGGPTYEQYF. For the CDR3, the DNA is TGTGCCAGCAGTCTTGGGGGGGGCCCTACCTACGAGCAGTACTTC.